The clone carrying this T cell receptor (beta chain) was seen many times. Its antigen is currently unknown. This sample stems from a study of breast tumors, draining lymph nodes, adjacent tissues. General observations from the study: Findings are consistent with lymph node origin and intratumoral expansion of most tumor T cells. Tumors had less TCR diversity than lymph nodes, more than nontumor tissue. The lymph node origin of tumor T cells was framed as consistent with a hypothesis, not demonstrated.

TCRdb re-called the multiplex PCR reads with MiXCR, one entry per CDR3 protein. Of tens of thousands of distinct CDR3 sequences listed, roughly 23% are singletons. V shed 3 bases and J shed 2 bases, with 10 bases lying between them. CDR3 length: 15 residues. Germline V gives CDR1 SGHTA, CDR2 FQGTGA. The sequence was collected from a female donor with breast cancer. Some clones in this sample may be carry-over from other donors' samples. The rearrangement joins TRBV7-3 to TRBJ2-2, with D perhaps TRBD1 or TRBD2 (5 bases each). Sequencing used breast tumor tissue. CDR3 region: CASSFGTPNTGELFF. CDR3 bases: TGTGCCAGCAGCTTTGGGACGCCAAACACCGGGGAGCTGTTTTTT.